Below, 3 T cell receptor beta chains from the same sample are listed, as sequenced in a study of PD-L1 blockade in urothelial cancer. The table came from immunoSEQ multiplex PCR; TCRdb's copy has only in-frame clones and leaves some out. The sample contains approximately 100,000 clones, 70% to 90% of which appear only once. Sequenced material: PBMCs, taken around atezolizumab (anti-PD-L1) treatment. The receptors here all came from a man aged 45-65 years with urothelial cancer.

The chain joins TRBV20-1 to TRBJ2-2; no firm D call. The CDR3 has 11 amino acids. Germline V lookup: CDR1 DFQATT, CDR2 SNEGSKA (reference sequence). Trimming took 3 bases from V and 7 from J, leaving 6 bases between them. CDR3 amino acids: CSARRGGELFF. In DNA, the CDR3 is TGCAGTGCTAGGCGCGGCGGGGAGCTGTTTTTT.

The chain is built from TRBV18 and TRBJ1-5, with unresolved D. The CDR3 has 13 amino acids. V lost 3 bases, J lost 5 bases, and 8 bases lay in between. CDR1 is KGHSH, CDR2 LQKENI, per germline. This chain's CDR3 is CASSPGGHQPQHF. CDR3 in DNA: TGTGCCAGCTCACCGGGAGGTCATCAGCCCCAGCATTTT.

The chain is built from TRBV18 and TRBJ2-7; 7 bases map to TRBD2. CDR3 length: 14 residues. From germline, CDR1 is KGHSH and CDR2 LQKENI. With 2 bases clipped from V and 1 base from J, the junction kept 2 bases outside the gene matches. Here the CDR3 reads CASSPSSGSYEQYF. The CDR3 DNA sequence: TGTGCCAGCTCACCAAGTAGCGGGTCCTACGAGCAGTACTTC.